The 18 T cell receptor beta chains below all came from one sample that was sequenced in a study of STAT3 mutations in large granular lymphocyte leukemia. Study outcomes and limitations: Every T-LGLL patient had at least one immunodominant TCRbeta clonotype.

Using immunoSEQ multiplex PCR, the repertoire was profiled, and TCRdb retains in-frame clones only, with some absent. Counted here are some 10,000 clones, 50% to 60% occurring once; the ten biggest clones make up more than 8.5%. These receptors' antigens are unknown. The sample taken for sequencing was peripheral blood mononuclear cells. Receptors were obtained from a boy younger than 18 with T-cell large granular lymphocyte leukemia. Some clones in this sample may be carry-over from other donors' samples.

This clone was seen more than once but under ten times. J is TRBJ2-7 and V is TRBV28, with 8 bases aligning to TRBD1. This CDR3 comprises 15 residues. J gave up 3 bases and V 4 bases, and 8 bases lay outside the gene matches. Germline CDR1 is MDHEN and CDR2 is SYDVKM. The CDR3 protein is CASSYSGQGIYEQYF. CDR3 bases: TGTGCCAGCAGTTACTCCGGACAGGGAATCTACGAGCAGTACTTC.

This clone has a single count. The rearrangement uses TRBV5-4 and TRBJ2-3; tentatively, D is TRBD1 or TRBD2 (5 bases each). The CDR3 consists of 17 residues. Looked up from germline, CDR1 is SGHNT and CDR2 is YYREEE (reference sequence). V gave up 0 bases and J gave up 3 bases, with 17 bases separating them. DNA of the CDR3: TGTGCCAGCAGCTTGGGAGGGACCCCCCTATTGACAGATACGCAGTATTTT. Translation gives CASSLGGTPLLTDTQYF.

The chain recombines TRBV28 with TRBJ2-7; 7 nucleotides match TRBD2. CDR3 length: 14 amino acids. V shed 7 bases, J shed 2 bases, and the junction held 8 bases outside the gene matches. CDR1 MDHEN and CDR2 SYDVKM come from the germline V gene. CDR3 loop: CASITGRGTYEQYF. CDR3 coding DNA: TGTGCCAGCATCACGGGGAGGGGCACCTACGAGCAGTACTTC.

The chain is built from TRBV5-1 and TRBJ2-5; a possible D gene is TRBD2 (5 bases). This CDR3 spans 15 amino acids. Germline V gene lookup returns CDR1 SGHRS and CDR2 YFSETQ. V was shortened by 4 bases and J by 4 bases, with 17 bases between the two germline ends. For the CDR3, the DNA is TGCGCCAGCAGCCCCGGACCGGGGAATATAGAGACCCAGTACTTC. Residues: CASSPGPGNIETQYF.

This clone was detected only a few times. This chain links TRBV30 with TRBJ2-7; D is undetermined. Trimming stripped 1 base from V and 2 bases from J, with 6 bases between. The germline CDR1 and CDR2 sequences are GTSNPN and SVGIG (reference sequence). The CDR3 consists of 12 residues. DNA of the CDR3: TGTGCCTGGAGTGACGGTCCCTACGAGCAGTACTTC. It is translated as CAWSDGPYEQYF.

This clone was detected only once. The J gene is TRBJ2-3, the V gene TRBV7-9; 9 bases fit TRBD1. This CDR3 has 13 amino acids. The germline V gene encodes CDR1 SEHNR and CDR2 FQNEAQ (reference sequence). The V segment lost 5 bases and the J segment 11 bases; nucleotides outside the gene matches: 8. The CDR3 DNA reads as TGTGCCAGCAGCCTCCAGGGACAGGGTGTGCAGTATTTT. This sequence encodes CASSLQGQGVQYF.

The chain recombines TRBV29-1 with TRBJ2-7, with D unresolved. The CDR3 sequence is 12 residues long. Germline values: CDR1 SQVTM, CDR2 ANQGSEA. Deletions cut 6 bases from V and 0 bases from J, with 9 bases between. CDR3 bases: TGCAGCGTCATCAGAAGCTCCTACGAGCAGTACTTC. Translated: CSVIRSSYEQYF.

CDR3 in amino acids: CASSLNVGGRAEAFF. The CDR3 nucleotides read TGTGCCAGCAGTTTAAACGTAGGTGGGAGGGCTGAAGCTTTCTTT. V usage is TRBV28 and J usage is TRBJ1-1; D is uncertain. The CDR3 has 15 residues. Germline V gene sequence: CDR1 MDHEN, CDR2 SYDVKM. Trimming pared 2 bases from V and 6 bases from J, leaving 16 bases between.

This clone showed up just once. The rearrangement uses TRBV5-6 and TRBJ2-5; 15 positions match TRBD2. The trim removed 0 bases at V and 8 bases at J, leaving 11 bases unmatched. There are 18 residues in the CDR3. CDR1 and CDR2 from the germline V gene are SGHDT and YYEEEE. CDR3 sequence (DNA): TGTGCCAGCAGCTTGGGTAATCATGGACTAGCGGGAGGGGGAACCCAGTACTTC. Translating gives CASSLGNHGLAGGGTQYF.

This chain joins TRBV27 and TRBJ1-5; tentatively, D is TRBD1 (5 bases). Germline V gene sequence: CDR1 MNHEY, CDR2 SMNVEV (reference sequence). V lost 8 bases, J lost 3 bases, and 17 bases lay in between. The CDR3 is 15 residues long. CDR3 bases: TGTGCCAGCGGGATAATTCCGGGGCTCAATCAGCCCCAGCATTTT. Translated: CASGIIPGLNQPQHF.

This clone was observed a few times. The V gene is TRBV30, the J gene TRBJ1-6, with 9 bases matching TRBD1. The CDR3 totals 15 residues. Losses at the gene ends were 5 bases for V and 10 bases for J; bases not matched to a gene: 12. The germline V gene encodes CDR1 GTSNPN and CDR2 SVGIG (reference sequence). The chain's CDR3 is CAWAIGQGFRSPLHF. The CDR3 DNA reads as TGTGCCTGGGCCATCGGACAGGGGTTTCGGTCACCCCTCCACTTT.

The chain is built from TRBV5-1 and TRBJ1-2; D is perhaps TRBD1 (5 bases). Trimming took 2 bases from V and 2 from J, leaving 10 bases between them. Germline V CDR1 and CDR2: SGHRS, YFSETQ. The CDR3 is 14 residues long. CDR3 coding DNA: TGCGCCAGCAGCTTTGCTGCAGGGAACTATGGCTACACCTTC. Translation gives CASSFAAGNYGYTF.

This clone was counted once. DNA of the CDR3: TGTGCCAGCACCCGGGGCAGGGGGGCTTCGGCCCAGTACTTC. This encodes CASTRGRGASAQYF. This chain links TRBV7-9 with TRBJ2-5; weak D call: TRBD1 (7 bases). The V gene lost 7 bases and the J gene lost 9 bases, with 21 bases spanning the gap. Per the germline V gene, CDR1 is SEHNR and CDR2 is FQNEAQ (reference sequence). The CDR3 loop spans 14 amino acids.

This clone has more than one count but fewer than ten. This chain links TRBV18 with TRBJ2-5; D may match TRBD1 or TRBD2 (6 bases each). There are 15 residues in the CDR3. Germline loops: CDR1 KGHSH, CDR2 LQKENI. Between the trimmed V and J ends, which lost 3 bases and 5 bases, there was a span of 16 bases. The CDR3 sequence: CASSPPGRGRETQYF. Written as DNA, the CDR3 is TGTGCCAGCTCACCCCCTGGAAGGGGGAGGGAGACCCAGTACTTC.

The V call is TRBV5-1, the J call TRBJ2-1; D not certain. This CDR3 comprises 14 residues. In germline, CDR1 is SGHRS, CDR2 YFSETQ. Trimming removed 1 base at V and 6 bases at J, with 11 bases between. CDR3 coding DNA: TGCGCCAGCAGCTTGATGGAGATACTCAATGAGCAGTTCTTC. This translates into CASSLMEILNEQFF.

V usage is TRBV7-9 and J usage is TRBJ2-7; TRBD1 agrees at 9 bases. Germline V CDR1 and CDR2: SEHNR, FQNEAQ (reference sequence). V gave up 5 bases and J gave up 9 bases; unmatched junction bases: 8. The CDR3 has 13 residues. The CDR3 DNA is TGTGCCAGCAGCCTTGGACAGGGGCGGTGGCAGTACTTC. The encoded protein is CASSLGQGRWQYF.

The chain employs TRBV6-5 and TRBJ2-1, with no clear D. V was pared by 8 bases and J by 4 bases, with 15 bases between. The CDR3 totals 14 residues. Germline V gives CDR1 MNHEY, CDR2 SVGAGI. DNA of the CDR3: TGTGCCAGCCACCCTCTCCCTTTTTACAATGAGCAGTTCTTC. This translates into CASHPLPFYNEQFF.

This clone was seen only once. The rearrangement joins TRBV15 to TRBJ2-7; D is unresolved. Trimming stripped 5 bases from V and 0 bases from J, with 14 bases between. CDR1 is LNHNV and CDR2 is YYDKDF in the germline V gene (reference sequence). This CDR3 region has 15 residues. The CDR3 nucleotides read TGTGCCACCAGCGGGGATATGGCCAGCTCCTACGAGCAGTACTTC. This gives the protein CATSGDMASSYEQYF.